One sample yielded the 21 T cell receptor beta chains listed below, sequenced in a study of cytomegalovirus exposure and HLA in healthy donors (TCRdb year 2017). The protocol used for the library was the immunoSEQ multiplex PCR assay. The multiplex PCR relied on a mix of 60 forward primers for TCR Vbeta segments and 13 reverse primers for TCR Jbeta segments. TCRdb mirrors the immuneACCESS table, restricted to in-frame sequences. Some clones are absent from its copies; in checked studies, under half trace to an unresolved V gene, and the reason for the others is unknown. The sample records over 150,000 clones, about 78% of which are singletons. About 2.8% of the sample belongs to the ten largest clones. The material sequenced was PBMCs. The receptors come from a woman in her twenties or thirties in good health and CMV-seronegative.

Details on this clone: Relative to the germline gene, one junction end is altered; a read error may explain this. The gene calls are TRBV7-9 and TRBJ1-1; perhaps TRBD1 as D (5 bases). Germline V lookup: CDR1 SEHNR, CDR2 FQNEAQ (reference sequence). This CDR3 comprises 14 residues. DNA for the CDR3: TGTTCCAGCAGCCGCCAGACAGCCGTCCCTGAAGCTTTCTTT. It specifies CSSSRQTAVPEAFF.

The table lists this clone with a count of one. The CDR3 reads CASSLGLPLWETQYF. Here the CDR3 DNA reads TGTGCCAGCTCTTTGGGACTCCCCTTATGGGAGACCCAGTACTTC. J is TRBJ2-5 and V is TRBV18; a weak D match, TRBD2 (6 bases). Germline V gene lookup returns CDR1 KGHSH and CDR2 LQKENI. Trimming cost V 6 bases and J 5 bases, with 19 bases left between them. The CDR3 runs 15 residues. The whole variable domain, remainder taken from reference TRBV18 and TRBJ2-5, is NAGVMQNPRHLVRRRGQEARLRCSPMKGHSHVYWYRQLPEEGLKFMVYLQKENIIDESGMPKERFSAEFPKEGPSILRIQQVVRGDSAAYFCASSLGLPLWETQYFGPGTRLLVL.

The V and J genes are TRBV28 and TRBJ2-5, with 8 nucleotides matching TRBD1. The better agreement between TRBJ2-7 and the DNA end casts doubt on the J call. This CDR3 is built from 15 residues. Per the germline V gene, CDR1 is MDHEN and CDR2 is SYDVKM. The CDR3 reads CASSSTGTGPYEQYF. CDR3 in DNA: TGTGCCAGCAGTTCCACCGGGACAGGTCCCTACGAGCAGTACTTC.

The genes are TRBV7-8 and TRBJ1-1, with 7 bases matching TRBD1. Trimming removed 5 bases from V and 4 bases from J; junction bases left unmatched: 4. The CDR3 sequence is 13 residues long. Germline values: CDR1 SGHVS, CDR2 FQNEAQ. For the CDR3, the DNA is TGTGCCAGCAGCGTACAGGGGCCCACTGAAGCTTTCTTT. Residues: CASSVQGPTEAFF.

The J gene is TRBJ2-3, the V gene TRBV28; TRBD2 matches at 8 bases. Germline lookup yields CDR1 MDHEN and CDR2 SYDVKM. The CDR3 is made up of 14 amino acids. Trimming removed 10 bases from V and 6 bases from J; junction bases left unmatched: 12. In DNA form, the CDR3 reads TGTGCCATCCAGACGGGGGGGCTTGCGGATACGCAGTATTTT. This sequence encodes CAIQTGGLADTQYF. The complete variable domain, with remaining parts taken from reference TRBV28 and TRBJ2-3, reads DVKVTQSSRYLVKRTGEKVFLECVQDMDHENMFWYRQDPGLGLRLIYFSYDVKMKEKGDIPEGYSVSREKKERFSLILESASTNQTSMYLCAIQTGGLADTQYFGPGTRLTVL.

The chain employs TRBV9 and TRBJ1-6; TRBD1 matches at 7 bases. The V and J ends lost 4 bases and 7 bases, in that order; junction bases with no gene match: 8. This CDR3 comprises 15 residues. CDR1 is SGDLS and CDR2 is YYNGEE in the germline V gene. The CDR3 region has the DNA TGTGCCAGCAGCCCGGAGACAGGGCGGAATTCACCCCTCCACTTT. Protein: CASSPETGRNSPLHF.

The gene calls are TRBV15 and TRBJ1-2; no definite D call. The CDR3 runs 13 residues. CDR1 is LNHNV, CDR2 YYDKDF, per germline (reference sequence). The V and J ends lost 7 bases and 1 base respectively, with 10 bases between them. CDR3 in DNA: TGTGCCACCACCCCGGGATTTAACTATGGCTACACCTTC. Its protein is CATTPGFNYGYTF.

CDR3 nucleotides: TGTGCCAGCAGCGAAACCTTGGGGGGCCAGTACTTC. The encoded protein is CASSETLGGQYF. This chain uses TRBV2 with TRBJ2-5; D might be TRBD2 (6 bases). The CDR3 totals 12 residues. Germline V lookup: CDR1 SNHLY, CDR2 FYNNEI. Trimming pared 6 bases from V and 10 bases from J, leaving 15 bases between.

V is TRBV30 and J is TRBJ2-7; no clear D gene. This CDR3 contains 11 residues. The germline gives CDR1 GTSNPN, CDR2 SVGIG (reference sequence). Deletions cut 1 base from V and 3 bases from J, with 4 bases between. As DNA, the CDR3 is TGTGCCTGGAGTGCCGGCTACGAGCAGTACTTC. It translates to CAWSAGYEQYF.

V gene TRBV2 combines with J gene TRBJ1-2; no clear D. Per the germline V gene, CDR1 is SNHLY and CDR2 is FYNNEI. The CDR3 contains 12 residues. The ends were cut back, 6 bases at V and 5 bases at J, with 10 bases in the middle. This CDR3 reads CASRPDSYGYTF. The CDR3 DNA reads TGTGCCAGCAGGCCGGACTCTTATGGCTACACCTTC. Full variable domain (rest looked up from reference TRBV2 and TRBJ1-2): EPEVTQTPSHQVTQMGQEVILRCVPISNHLYFYWYRQILGQKVEFLVSFYNNEISEKSEIFDDQFSVERPDGSNFTLKIRSTKLEDSAMYFCASRPDSYGYTFGSGTRLTVV.

This chain joins TRBV6-5 and TRBJ1-2; D gene ambiguous. V was trimmed by 6 bases and J by 3 bases, leaving 14 bases between them. Per germline, CDR1 MNHEY and CDR2 SVGAGI. The CDR3 contains 14 residues. CDR3 region: CASSHGGGHYGYTF. Written as DNA, the CDR3 is TGTGCCAGCAGCCACGGTGGAGGGCACTATGGCTACACCTTC.

The CDR3 sequence: CASSFGQAGSGNTIYF. DNA for the CDR3: TGTGCCAGCAGCTTCGGACAGGCCGGCTCTGGAAACACCATATATTTT. The gene calls are TRBV7-2 and TRBJ1-3, with 7 nucleotides matching TRBD1. Germline CDR1 is SGHTA and CDR2 is FQGNSA. The CDR3 consists of 16 residues. V gave up 3 bases and J gave up 0 bases; unmatched junction bases: 5.

This clone has more than one count but fewer than ten. The chain is built from TRBV18 and TRBJ2-2, with 12 nucleotides matching TRBD2. The V gene's germline CDR1 is KGHSH and CDR2 LQKENI. The CDR3 is 16 amino acids. J was trimmed by 7 bases and V by 3 bases; bases with no gene match: 6. CDR3 sequence (DNA): TGTGCCAGCTCACCGCCTAGCGGGAGGGCCCACGGGGAGCTGTTTTTT. Protein sequence: CASSPPSGRAHGELFF. The full variable domain, rest sourced from reference TRBV18 and TRBJ2-2, is NAGVMQNPRHLVRRRGQEARLRCSPMKGHSHVYWYRQLPEEGLKFMVYLQKENIIDESGMPKERFSAEFPKEGPSILRIQQVVRGDSAAYFCASSPPSGRAHGELFFGEGSRLTVL.

The rearrangement joins TRBV30 to TRBJ2-2, with D perhaps TRBD1 (5 bases). CDR1 and CDR2 from the germline V gene are GTSNPN and SVGIG (reference sequence). CDR3 length: 14 amino acids. Deletions cut 4 bases from V and 4 bases from J, with 13 bases between. In nucleotides, the CDR3 is TGTGCCTGGACAGGGTTTAGATTCACCGGGGAGCTGTTTTTT. It specifies CAWTGFRFTGELFF.

This clone has a single count. The chain is built from TRBV11-2 and TRBJ2-7, with D perhaps TRBD1 (5 bases). The ends were cut back, 1 base at V and 7 bases at J, with 11 bases in the middle. The CDR3 runs to 13 residues. Germline V gene lookup returns CDR1 SGHAT and CDR2 FQNNGV. CDR3 residues: CASSLGQGWEQYF. CDR3 DNA sequence: TGTGCCAGCAGCTTAGGGCAGGGCTGGGAGCAGTACTTC.

The chain uses TRBV1 and TRBJ2-4; no DNA check was done on the table's D call, TRBD2. TRBV1 is a pseudogene. The CDR3 has 14 amino acids. CDR3 sequence reads: CTSSQGLAENIQYF. CDR3 nucleotide sequence: TGCACCAGCAGCCAAGGACTAGCGGAAAACATTCAGTACTTC.

The chain joins TRBV7-9 to TRBJ1-2; a possible D gene is TRBD1 (5 bases). The CDR3 length is 14 residues. Between the trimmed V and J ends, which lost 3 bases and 1 base, there was a span of 9 bases. Germline CDR1 SEHNR, CDR2 FQNEAQ (reference sequence). The CDR3 region is CASSFDSLNYGYTF. DNA of the CDR3: TGTGCCAGCAGCTTTGACAGTCTTAACTATGGCTACACCTTC.

V and J are TRBV4-1 and TRBJ2-7; D may be TRBD1 (5 bases). In germline, CDR1 is MGHRA, CDR2 YSYEKL. V lost 4 bases and J 2 bases, leaving 18 bases between the germline ends. The CDR3 sequence is 16 residues long. CDR3 loop: CASSRRLGELAYEQYF. The CDR3 nucleotides read TGCGCCAGCAGCCGCAGGTTAGGGGAACTTGCCTACGAGCAGTACTTC.

The rearrangement joins TRBV4-1 to TRBJ2-1; tentatively, D is TRBD2 (6 bases). The germline V and J ends were trimmed by 8 bases and 7 bases, with 15 bases remaining between them. The CDR3 totals 13 residues. Germline CDR1 reads MGHRA; CDR2 reads YSYEKL. This CDR3 reads CASGGHRGNEQFF. The CDR3 region has the DNA TGCGCCAGCGGGGGTCACCGGGGGAATGAGCAGTTCTTC.

The chain has TRBV6-1 and TRBJ1-2, with a possible D match to TRBD1 (5 bases). Germline V gene sequence: CDR1 MNHNS, CDR2 SASEGT. This CDR3 has 13 residues. Deletions cut 5 bases from V and 4 bases from J, with 11 bases between. CDR3 coding DNA: TGTGCCAGCAGTCCGCAGGGCCCCTATGGCTACACCTTC. Translation: CASSPQGPYGYTF.

V and J are TRBV6-5 and TRBJ2-3; 8 nucleotides agree with TRBD2. Germline assignment: CDR1 MNHEY and CDR2 SVGAGI. V trimming: 0 bases; J trimming: 5 bases; junction bases outside the gene matches: 7. The CDR3 has 16 amino acids. The CDR3 nucleotides are TGTGCCAGCAGTTACTCTAGCGGGATGATATTAGATACGCAGTATTTT. It yields the protein CASSYSSGMILDTQYF.